This record covers a single T cell receptor beta chain. A read error may produce the germline difference seen at one junction end. These data originate in a study of response to subunit inactivated influenza vaccine. In TCRdb, the RT-PCR reads were re-called with MiXCR into one record per CDR3 protein. The sample includes around 850,000 distinct CDR3 sequences, approximately 18% of them seen just once. The CDR3 extends over 14 amino acids. Per the germline V gene, CDR1 is ENHRY and CDR2 is SYGVKD. The chain is built from TRBV10-3 and TRBJ2-4, with 9 bases that match TRBD1. The sample here was PBMCs from blood, taken around 5 days after vaccination. The clonotype originates from a man aged 50 to 60 who received an inactivated influenza vaccine. For the CDR3, the DNA is TGTGCCATCTGTGAGTCGCGGGACAGGGACATTCAGTACTTC. Amino acids: CAICESRDRDIQYF.